Listed below are T cell receptor beta chains from one sample, sequenced in a study of T cell responses to AZD1222 COVID-19 vaccine. Clones were sequenced by immunoSEQ multiplex PCR, and TCRdb holds only the in-frame ones, with some missing. The sample consists of roughly 79,000 clones, 60% to 80% of them appearing once. The sample in question was peripheral blood, obtained on day 0 of AZD1222 vaccination. The receptor set was obtained from an adult in good health. Both conserved end residues are trimmed from each CDR3. D genes are given only for firm matches.

d_call: TRBD2
v_call: TRBV3-1/TRBV3-2
j_call: TRBJ2-1
cdr3_aa: ASSYRGSSYNEQF

d_call: NA
v_call: TRBV10-3
j_call: TRBJ1-1
cdr3_aa: AIRTTNPGHTEAF

d_call: TRBD1
v_call: TRBV5-4
j_call: TRBJ1-4
cdr3_aa: ASSRDRGNEKLF

d_call: TRBD2
v_call: TRBV5-1
j_call: TRBJ2-3
cdr3_aa: ASSWTSVLTDTQY

d_call: NA
v_call: TRBV7-9
j_call: TRBJ1-2
cdr3_aa: ASSNTFRLTMAGYT

d_call: TRBD1
v_call: TRBV4-2
j_call: TRBJ2-3
cdr3_aa: ASSQHGQGLTDTQY

d_call: NA
v_call: TRBV29-1
j_call: TRBJ2-5
cdr3_aa: SVEWVTELETQY

d_call: TRBD1
v_call: TRBV6-6
j_call: TRBJ1-1
cdr3_aa: ASIGTDNTEAF

d_call: NA
v_call: TRBV6-2/TRBV6-3
j_call: TRBJ1-5
cdr3_aa: ASSFQRDFISNQPQH

d_call: NA
v_call: TRBV28
j_call: TRBJ2-7
cdr3_aa: ASMGADHWGHYEQY

d_call: NA
v_call: TRBV3-1/TRBV3-2
j_call: TRBJ2-5
cdr3_aa: ASSQDLRGETQY

d_call: NA
v_call: TRBV5-4
j_call: TRBJ1-1
cdr3_aa: ASSLSANTEAF

d_call: NA
v_call: TRBV18
j_call: TRBJ2-1
cdr3_aa: ASSPQSRDNEQF

d_call: NA
v_call: TRBV5-1
j_call: TRBJ1-2
cdr3_aa: ASSLQELGGYT

d_call: NA
v_call: TRBV5-4
j_call: TRBJ2-7
cdr3_aa: ASSAGQIYEQY

d_call: TRBD2
v_call: TRBV24-1
j_call: TRBJ2-1
cdr3_aa: ATSDASGSSYNEQF

d_call: NA
v_call: TRBV5-6
j_call: TRBJ2-7
cdr3_aa: ASSLAGALQY

d_call: NA
v_call: TRBV29-1
j_call: TRBJ2-3
cdr3_aa: SVDAHTDTQY

d_call: TRBD1
v_call: TRBV19
j_call: TRBJ2-1
cdr3_aa: ASSIHGQVGDEQF

d_call: NA
v_call: TRBV28
j_call: TRBJ1-5
cdr3_aa: ASSLSGGYRQPQH

d_call: NA
v_call: TRBV7-9
j_call: TRBJ2-4
cdr3_aa: ASSPDILRIAKNIQY

d_call: TRBD1
v_call: TRBV3-1/TRBV3-2
j_call: TRBJ2-7
cdr3_aa: ASSNKTGFAYEQY

d_call: TRBD2
v_call: TRBV11-2
j_call: TRBJ2-7
cdr3_aa: ASSLGRTSGGYAQY

d_call: NA
v_call: TRBV29-1
j_call: TRBJ2-4
cdr3_aa: SVGGDGIQY

d_call: NA
v_call: TRBV4-3
j_call: TRBJ2-7
cdr3_aa: ASSQDQQSSYEQY

d_call: NA
v_call: TRBV27
j_call: TRBJ1-1
cdr3_aa: ASSDRLNTEAF

d_call: TRBD2
v_call: TRBV4-2
j_call: TRBJ2-1
cdr3_aa: ASSQAGGPSGNEQF

d_call: TRBD2
v_call: TRBV4-1
j_call: TRBJ2-7
cdr3_aa: ASSQDKAGGYEQY

d_call: NA
v_call: TRBV18
j_call: TRBJ1-1
cdr3_aa: ASSPEGLDTEAF

d_call: NA
v_call: TRBV3-1/TRBV3-2
j_call: TRBJ1-6
cdr3_aa: ASSGQGHRNSPLH

d_call: TRBD2
v_call: TRBV18
j_call: TRBJ2-1
cdr3_aa: ASSPRVAGDEQF

d_call: NA
v_call: TRBV24-1
j_call: TRBJ2-2
cdr3_aa: ATSVSQGGTGELF

d_call: TRBD2
v_call: TRBV28
j_call: TRBJ2-1
cdr3_aa: ASSLGGIDNEQF

d_call: NA
v_call: TRBV30
j_call: TRBJ2-2
cdr3_aa: AWTDGNTGELF

d_call: NA
v_call: TRBV28
j_call: TRBJ2-7
cdr3_aa: ASSSLLIYEQY

d_call: TRBD2
v_call: TRBV6-2/TRBV6-3
j_call: TRBJ2-7
cdr3_aa: ASSYPTSADAFSSYEQY

d_call: NA
v_call: TRBV6-5
j_call: TRBJ2-1
cdr3_aa: ASSPMSSYNGQF

d_call: TRBD2
v_call: TRBV19
j_call: TRBJ2-2
cdr3_aa: ASNLAGGTGELF

d_call: NA
v_call: TRBV19
j_call: TRBJ2-1
cdr3_aa: ASSDYNEQF

d_call: NA
v_call: TRBV10-3
j_call: TRBJ1-5
cdr3_aa: AISESRSNQPQH

d_call: NA
v_call: TRBV21-1
j_call: TRBJ2-1
cdr3_aa: ASSTYQYPRVPADEQF

d_call: NA
v_call: TRBV7-8
j_call: TRBJ1-5
cdr3_aa: ASSLAVGENQPQH

d_call: TRBD1
v_call: TRBV30
j_call: TRBJ1-2
cdr3_aa: AWSTGVGYT

d_call: NA
v_call: TRBV7-9
j_call: TRBJ1-1
cdr3_aa: ASSPGERTEAF

d_call: NA
v_call: TRBV21-1
j_call: TRBJ1-3
cdr3_aa: ASSAHPGNTIY

d_call: TRBD2
v_call: TRBV11-2
j_call: TRBJ2-1
cdr3_aa: ASSWDYLVNEQF